These 30 T cell receptor beta chains were all obtained from the same sample, sequenced in a study of OX40 agonist ivuxolimab in advanced cancers. Data came from immunoSEQ multiplex PCR; TCRdb stores just in-frame clones and leaves some out. The table includes about 98,000 clones, roughly nine tenths detected once. The sample consisted of CD4+ or CD8+ T cells sorted from blood, taken in a trial of the OX40 agonist ivuxolimab. These receptors were collected from an adult with an advanced solid tumor such as melanoma, head and neck, liver or kidney cancer.

The count of this clone is one. The chain combines TRBV6-1 with TRBJ1-1; the D is unclear. Germline lookup yields CDR1 MNHNS and CDR2 SASEGT. The CDR3 spans 13 residues. V was pared by 6 bases and J by 1 base, with 9 bases between. The CDR3 here is CASRDGQNTEAFF. CDR3 sequence (DNA): TGTGCCAGCAGGGACGGCCAGAACACTGAAGCTTTCTTT.

This clone has just a few counts. This chain joins TRBV4-3 and TRBJ2-2; TRBD1 might be the D (6 bases). V lost 4 bases and J lost 3, with 12 bases in between. This CDR3 has 15 amino acids. Germline V gene sequence: CDR1 LGHNA, CDR2 YSLEER. The CDR3 DNA reads as TGCGCCAGCAGCCTAGAACAGGGTTACACCGGGGAGCTGTTTTTT. Its translation: CASSLEQGYTGELFF.

The sample holds a few counts of this clone. The chain uses TRBV11-1 and TRBJ2-3; D is perhaps TRBD2 (7 bases). The CDR3 runs 15 residues. The germline V gene encodes CDR1 SGHAT and CDR2 FQDESV (reference sequence). V was clipped by 3 bases and J by 6 bases, with 16 bases between them. The CDR3 sequence is CASSLGSGGADTQYF. The DNA of the CDR3 is TGTGCCAGCAGCTTGGGGTCGGGGGGCGCGGATACGCAGTATTTT.

The V gene is TRBV5-1, the J gene TRBJ1-1; D is unresolved. Germline V lookup: CDR1 SGHRS, CDR2 YFSETQ. Trimming took off 3 bases at V and 5 bases at J, with 11 bases between the two ends. The CDR3 contains 13 residues. The CDR3 DNA is TGCGCCAGCAGCTCCCAGCGGGGTACTGAAGCTTTCTTT. Translation gives CASSSQRGTEAFF.

The chain is built from TRBV6-6 and TRBJ2-2; D not certain. CDR1 MNHNY and CDR2 SVGAGI come from the germline V gene (reference sequence). The germline V and J ends were trimmed by 5 bases and 3 bases, with 7 bases remaining between them. This CDR3 has 13 residues. The CDR3 is CASSTPDTGELFF. CDR3 DNA sequence: TGTGCCAGCAGTACCCCGGACACCGGGGAGCTGTTTTTT.

This clone occurred once. The rearrangement links TRBV6-5 to TRBJ1-2; D ambiguous. The CDR3 contains 12 residues. V was pared by 5 bases and J by 1 base, with 5 bases between. Germline CDR1 is MNHEY and CDR2 is SVGAGI. CDR3: CASSQVNYGYTF. The CDR3 DNA reads as TGTGCCAGCAGTCAAGTTAACTATGGCTACACCTTC.

The chain combines TRBV7-2 with TRBJ2-5; D not certain. The CDR3 consists of 13 residues. V was pared by 5 bases and J by 4 bases, with 11 bases between. Germline CDR1 reads SGHTA; CDR2 reads FQGNSA. CDR3 loop: CASSPVFGETQYF. CDR3 nucleotides: TGTGCCAGCAGCCCCGTTTTTGGAGAGACCCAGTACTTC.

The CDR3 reads CASSLGTGMNTEAFF. CDR3 sequence (DNA): TGTGCCAGCAGCCTAGGGACAGGGATGAACACTGAAGCTTTCTTT. J is TRBJ1-1 and V is TRBV11-2, with 9 bases matching TRBD1. The CDR3 covers 15 residues. Trimming at V came to 5 bases and at J to 0 bases, leaving 4 bases not matched to a gene. Germline CDR1 is SGHAT and CDR2 is FQNNGV.

V is TRBV6-1 and J is TRBJ2-2, with a possible D match to TRBD1 (5 bases). Germline V gene lookup returns CDR1 MNHNS and CDR2 SASEGT. There are 14 residues in the CDR3. The V gene lost 2 bases and the J gene lost 4 bases, with 8 bases spanning the gap. This CDR3 is CASSEIRATGELFF. DNA of the CDR3: TGTGCCAGCAGTGAAATCAGGGCCACCGGGGAGCTGTTTTTT.

A remark on this clone: As the CDR3 is not closed by the conserved phenylalanine or tryptophan, this likely results from a read error. The rearrangement links TRBV14 to TRBJ1-6; D ambiguous. Germline-derived CDR1 and CDR2 are SGHDN and FVKESK. This CDR3 is built from 14 residues. V gave up 3 bases and J gave up 3 bases, with 6 bases separating them. CDR3 nucleotide sequence: TGTGCCAGCAGCCATTGGGGCTATAATTCACCCCTCCACCTT. Its translation is CASSHWGYNSPLHL.

The chain couples TRBV11-2 to TRBJ1-4; 11 bases are a match to TRBD1. This CDR3 is built from 15 residues. Unmatched junction bases numbered 6, after V lost 6 bases and J lost 6 bases. Germline V gene lookup returns CDR1 SGHAT and CDR2 FQNNGV. DNA for the CDR3: TGTGCCAGCAGACATCCGGGACAGGGGGATGAAAAACTGTTTTTT. This sequence encodes CASRHPGQGDEKLFF.

This chain connects TRBV2 to TRBJ1-1; possibly TRBD1 for D (6 bases). The germline V gene encodes CDR1 SNHLY and CDR2 FYNNEI. The V end lost 2 bases, the J end lost 10 bases, and 14 bases lay between the germline ends. The CDR3 has 13 amino acids. The DNA for the CDR3 is TGTGCCAGCAGTGAAAGCCGACAGGCACCAGCTTTCTTT. The encoded protein is CASSESRQAPAFF.

This clone was found once. This chain uses TRBV5-1 with TRBJ1-5; tentatively, D is TRBD1 (5 bases). The V end was cut by 1 base, the J end by 5 bases, with 10 bases between. The CDR3 extends over 14 amino acids. The germline V gene encodes CDR1 SGHRS and CDR2 YFSETQ. The CDR3 reads CASSLRQGDQPQHF. The CDR3 nucleotides read TGCGCCAGCAGCTTGCGGCAGGGAGATCAGCCCCAGCATTTT.

The chain carries TRBV5-1 and TRBJ2-7; the D gene is possibly TRBD2 (6 bases). Germline CDR1 and CDR2: SGHRS and YFSETQ. There are 14 residues in the CDR3. V was clipped by 7 bases and J by 0 bases, with 14 bases between them. This CDR3 reads CASEEMGGSYEQYF. DNA of the CDR3: TGCGCCAGCGAGGAAATGGGGGGCTCCTACGAGCAGTACTTC.

The J gene is TRBJ1-1, the V gene TRBV5-4, with D maybe TRBD1 (6 bases). Germline CDR1 reads SGHNT; CDR2 reads YYREEE (reference sequence). V was pared by 3 bases and J by 2 bases, with 11 bases between. The CDR3 spans 14 residues. For the CDR3, the DNA is TGTGCCAGCAGCTCGTACGGGGGCAACACTGAAGCTTTCTTT. Translation gives CASSSYGGNTEAFF.

This sequence joins TRBV21-1 and TRBJ2-6. TRBV21-1 counts as a pseudogene. CDR3 length equals 15 residues. CDR3 amino acids: CASSKETSGANVLTF. Written as DNA, the CDR3 is TGTGCCAGCAGCAAAGAGACCTCTGGGGCCAACGTCCTGACTTTC.

The V and J genes are TRBV9 and TRBJ1-3; maybe TRBD1 (5 bases). Germline V gene lookup returns CDR1 SGDLS and CDR2 YYNGEE. Trimming cost V 3 bases and J 2 bases, with 21 bases left between them. CDR3 length: 18 residues. CDR3 sequence: CASSASHGTLDPGNTIYF. The CDR3 DNA is TGTGCCAGCAGCGCGAGTCACGGGACCCTCGACCCTGGAAACACCATATATTTT. Complete variable domain (other parts from reference TRBV9 and TRBJ1-3): DSGVTQTPKHLITATGQRVTLRCSPRSGDLSVYWYQQSLDQGLQFLIQYYNGEERAKGNILERFSAQQFPDLHSELNLSSLELGDSALYFCASSASHGTLDPGNTIYFGEGSWLTVV.

This clone has more than one count but fewer than ten. This chain connects TRBV6-1 to TRBJ2-1; 8 bases match TRBD1. Germline-derived CDR1 and CDR2 are MNHNS and SASEGT. J gave up 8 bases and V 4 bases, and 13 bases lay outside the gene matches. This CDR3 comprises 16 residues. The CDR3 loop is CASSGRGQDIRYEQFF. The CDR3 coding sequence is TGTGCCAGCAGTGGAAGGGGACAGGACATAAGATATGAGCAGTTCTTC.

CDR3 residues: CASSKNRVGTEAFF. The CDR3 coding sequence is TGTGCCAGCAGCAAAAACAGGGTCGGGACTGAAGCTTTCTTT. This chain links TRBV7-2 with TRBJ1-1, with D possibly matching TRBD1 (6 bases). The CDR3 runs 14 residues. Germline V lookup: CDR1 SGHTA, CDR2 FQGNSA. The V end lost 5 bases, the J end lost 5 bases, and 15 bases lay between the germline ends.

The chain recombines TRBV7-2 with TRBJ1-5, with TRBD1 as a possible D gene (6 bases). This CDR3 spans 14 amino acids. Trimming stripped 5 bases from V and 5 bases from J, with 13 bases between. Germline CDR1 reads SGHTA; CDR2 reads FQGNSA. The CDR3 protein is CASSEQGGHQPQHF. The CDR3 DNA sequence: TGTGCCAGCAGCGAACAGGGCGGGCATCAGCCCCAGCATTTT.

Comment on this clone: Other DNA sequences in the sample encode the same CDR3. The chain couples TRBV18 to TRBJ1-4; 10 bases are a match to TRBD1. V dropped 6 bases and J dropped 7; count of bases not matched to a gene: 5. Germline values: CDR1 KGHSH, CDR2 LQKENI. CDR3 length: 14 amino acids. The CDR3 loop is CASSPTGGGEKLFF. CDR3 bases: TGTGCCAGCTCGCCGACAGGGGGCGGTGAAAAACTGTTTTTT.

In its sample, this clone was seen once. V gene TRBV7-9 combines with J gene TRBJ2-7; perhaps TRBD2 as D (7 bases). CDR1 is SEHNR, CDR2 FQNEAQ, per germline (reference sequence). Trimming took 5 bases from V and 3 from J, leaving 17 bases between them. This CDR3 is 15 amino acids long. CDR3 coding DNA: TGTGCCAGCAGCCCGAGGGGGGGCCAAATCTACGAGCAGTACTTC. Translated: CASSPRGGQIYEQYF.

The V gene is TRBV5-4, the J gene TRBJ1-4, with a tentative D call TRBD1 (5 bases). The CDR3 consists of 14 residues. CDR1 and CDR2 from the germline V gene are SGHNT and YYREEE (reference sequence). V shed 4 bases and J shed 8 bases, with 15 bases lying between them. The CDR3 DNA follows: TGTGCCAGCAGCGTCCAGGGATATGGGGAAAAACTGTTTTTT. Translation gives CASSVQGYGEKLFF.

V gene TRBV5-8 combines with J gene TRBJ2-5; D is unclear. This CDR3 is built from 16 residues. From germline, CDR1 is SGHTS and CDR2 YDEGEE. V gave up 2 bases and J gave up 2 bases, with 16 bases separating them. CDR3 coding DNA: TGTGCCAGCAGCTTCGGTGGGAAATTGGATCAAGAGACCCAGTACTTC. Its protein is CASSFGGKLDQETQYF.

This sequence joins TRBV18 and TRBJ2-3; D gene uncertain. The CDR3 contains 16 residues. The germline CDR1 and CDR2 sequences are KGHSH and LQKENI. V lost 3 bases and J lost 2, with 15 bases in between. CDR3 residues: CASSPSGPSTTDTQYF. CDR3 in DNA: TGTGCCAGCTCACCCTCTGGGCCGTCGACCACAGATACGCAGTATTTT.

This rearrangement joins TRBV5-1 to TRBJ2-1, with TRBD1 as a possible D gene (6 bases). Trimming took off 4 bases at V and 1 base at J, with 9 bases between the two ends. Germline V gene sequence: CDR1 SGHRS, CDR2 YFSETQ. The CDR3 runs to 14 residues. The CDR3 DNA follows: TGCGCCAGCAGCAGCGGACAGTCCTACAATGAGCAGTTCTTC. Translated: CASSSGQSYNEQFF.

The J gene is TRBJ1-1, the V gene TRBV7-9; D call uncertain. Germline V gives CDR1 SEHNR, CDR2 FQNEAQ (reference sequence). V was pared by 3 bases and J by 3 bases, with 5 bases between. The CDR3 totals 12 residues. CDR3 region: CASSLMDTEAFF. DNA for the CDR3: TGTGCCAGCAGCTTGATGGACACTGAAGCTTTCTTT.

The chain uses TRBV5-8 and TRBJ2-3; D not certain. The V end was cut by 0 bases, the J end by 7 bases, with 9 bases between. Germline loops: CDR1 SGHTS, CDR2 YDEGEE. The CDR3 has 13 residues. The CDR3 nucleotides are TGTGCCAGCAGCTTGGGTAGTAGGAATACGCAGTATTTT. Its translation: CASSLGSRNTQYF.

The chain combines TRBV2 with TRBJ1-5, with no clear D. The CDR3 runs 13 residues. Per the germline V gene, CDR1 is SNHLY and CDR2 is FYNNEI. Deletions cut 5 bases from V and 3 bases from J, with 8 bases between. The DNA for the CDR3 is TGTGCCAGCAGTTGGGCCACCAATCAGCCCCAGCATTTT. Translated, it gives CASSWATNQPQHF. Based on the CDR3 plus reference TRBV2 and TRBJ1-5, the full variable domain is EPEVTQTPSHQVTQMGQEVILRCVPISNHLYFYWYRQILGQKVEFLVSFYNNEISEKSEIFDDQFSVERPDGSNFTLKIRSTKLEDSAMYFCASSWATNQPQHFGDGTRLSIL.

This clone was counted once. The V and J genes are TRBV5-8 and TRBJ2-5; 8 nucleotides match TRBD2. Germline V lookup: CDR1 SGHTS, CDR2 YDEGEE. V dropped 0 bases and J dropped 0; count of bases not matched to a gene: 1. The CDR3 consists of 15 residues. In DNA, the CDR3 is TGTGCCAGCAGCTTGGGAGCGGGGGACCAAGAGACCCAGTACTTC. Residues: CASSLGAGDQETQYF.